A single sample is the source of the 13 T cell receptor beta chains below, sequenced in a study of long-term antiretroviral therapy in people with HIV. The authors ran the immunoSEQ assay, v3.0, at survey level. Clones were sequenced by immunoSEQ multiplex PCR, and TCRdb holds only the in-frame ones, with some missing. The profile covers roughly 10,000 clones, with around 80% appearing a single time and over 10% taken by the ten largest. This sample comprised unsorted PBMCs, obtained 1.2 years after starting antiretroviral therapy. The receptors here all came from a man between 35 and 55 years old with HIV.

The CDR3 here is CASSQSVPGGQGMYEQYF. The CDR3 DNA reads TGCGCCAGCAGTCAATCAGTCCCGGGGGGACAGGGGATGTACGAGCAGTACTTC. The gene calls are TRBV23-1 and TRBJ2-7, with 10 nucleotides matching TRBD1. TRBV23-1 is an ORF, with its function uncertain. The V gene end was trimmed by 0 bases and the J gene end by 4 bases; junction bases not matched to a gene: 12. The CDR3 runs to 18 residues.

This rearrangement joins TRBV12-2 to TRBJ1-4; the table's D call, TRBD1, was not checked against the DNA. TRBV12-2 constitutes a pseudogene. CDR3 length equals 18 residues. CDR3 region: CASRLGTGGWVTNEKLFF. CDR3 coding DNA: TGTGCAAGTCGCCTAGGGACAGGAGGGTGGGTAACTAATGAAAAACTGTTTTTT.

The chain uses TRBV5-4 and TRBJ2-1; D is possibly TRBD1 or TRBD2 (5 bases each). The CDR3 sequence is 13 residues long. V was pared by 0 bases and J by 12 bases, with 13 bases between. CDR1 and CDR2 (germline): SGHNT, YYREEE (reference sequence). This CDR3 is CASSLVGAPGQFF. CDR3 DNA sequence: TGTGCCAGCAGCTTGGTCGGGGCCCCTGGGCAGTTCTTC. The whole variable domain, filled in from reference TRBV5-4 and TRBJ2-1, reads ETGVTQSPTHLIKTRGQQVTLRCSSQSGHNTVSWYQQALGQGPQFIFQYYREEENGRGNFPPRFSGLQFPNYSSELNVNALELDDSALYLCASSLVGAPGQFFGPGTRLTVL.

This clone showed up just a few times. The chain is built from TRBV11-2 and TRBJ1-1; possibly TRBD1 for D (5 bases). The CDR3 length is 13 residues. Trimming took off 8 bases at V and 1 base at J, with 11 bases between the two ends. Germline CDR1 and CDR2: SGHAT and FQNNGV. Here the CDR3 reads CASGGDANTEAFF. In DNA form, the CDR3 reads TGTGCCAGCGGTGGGGACGCGAACACTGAAGCTTTCTTT.

This chain links TRBV27 with TRBJ1-6, with a tentative D call TRBD1 (6 bases). Germline V gene sequence: CDR1 MNHEY, CDR2 SMNVEV (reference sequence). V was shortened by 3 bases and J by 7 bases, with 16 bases between the two germline ends. The CDR3 sequence is 16 residues long. CDR3 sequence: CASSFLSTGTNSPLHF. The CDR3 region has the DNA TGTGCCAGCAGTTTTTTAAGTACAGGGACGAATTCACCCCTCCACTTT.

Only a few counts were recorded for this clone. V is TRBV18 and J is TRBJ2-7; 10 bases agree with TRBD2. The CDR3 consists of 16 residues. With 2 bases clipped from V and 2 bases from J, the junction kept 6 bases outside the gene matches. Germline CDR1 and CDR2: KGHSH and LQKENI. As DNA, the CDR3 is TGTGCCAGCTCACCAGTCAGCGGGGGGGATACCTACGAGCAGTACTTC. Amino acids: CASSPVSGGDTYEQYF.

This clone is termed medium-sized. This rearrangement joins TRBV27 to TRBJ2-3, with D tentatively TRBD2 (5 bases). The V gene lost 7 bases and the J gene lost 0 bases, with 11 bases spanning the gap. This CDR3 spans 14 amino acids. From germline, CDR1 is MNHEY and CDR2 SMNVEV (reference sequence). In DNA, the CDR3 is TGTGCCAGCACCGGACTGGTTAGCACAGATACGCAGTATTTT. It specifies CASTGLVSTDTQYF.

The chain couples TRBV4-1 to TRBJ1-1; TRBD1 matches 8 bases. CDR1 and CDR2 (germline): MGHRA, YSYEKL. V dropped 1 base and J dropped 4; count of bases not matched to a gene: 5. CDR3 length: 15 residues. The CDR3: CASSQATGEITEAFF. The CDR3 DNA sequence: TGCGCCAGCAGCCAAGCGACAGGGGAAATCACTGAAGCTTTCTTT.

This clone is medium-sized in the sample. The rearrangement uses TRBV10-3 and TRBJ1-5; D gene uncertain. Trimming cost V 11 bases and J 3 bases, with 14 bases left between them. In germline, CDR1 is ENHRY, CDR2 SYGVKD. CDR3 length equals 13 residues. CDR3 sequence: CASRRTDNQPQHF. The CDR3 DNA follows: TGTGCCTCCCGCCGGACGGACAATCAGCCCCAGCATTTT.

There are a few counts of this clone. This chain connects TRBV9 to TRBJ2-7; 8 nucleotides match TRBD1. CDR3 length: 14 amino acids. V trimming: 0 bases; J trimming: 5 bases; junction bases outside the gene matches: 4. Germline V gene data show CDR1 as SGDLS and CDR2 as YYNGEE. This CDR3 reads CASSVGQGMDEQYF. The CDR3 region has the DNA TGTGCCAGCAGCGTAGGACAGGGGATGGACGAGCAGTACTTC.

The chain employs TRBV6-5 and TRBJ2-3, with 8 bases lining up with TRBD2. This CDR3 comprises 13 residues. Per germline, CDR1 MNHEY and CDR2 SVGAGI. Trimming removed 5 bases from V and 4 bases from J; junction bases left unmatched: 2. In DNA, the CDR3 is TGTGCCAGCAGTCTCGGGGGGGCAGATACGCAGTATTTT. Protein: CASSLGGADTQYF.

This sequence joins TRBV9 and TRBJ1-2; no clear D. The germline gives CDR1 SGDLS, CDR2 YYNGEE. This CDR3 is 15 amino acids long. With 0 bases removed from V and 8 bases from J, the gap between germline ends came to 17 bases. CDR3: CASSVGNSATRGYTF. In DNA, the CDR3 is TGTGCCAGCAGCGTAGGGAATTCAGCCACACGGGGCTACACCTTC.

The table lists this clone with a few counts. The chain joins TRBV4-1 to TRBJ2-3; possibly TRBD1 or TRBD2 for D (5 bases each). The V end was cut by 3 bases, the J end by 3 bases, with 19 bases between. CDR1 is MGHRA and CDR2 is YSYEKL in the germline V gene. There are 17 residues in the CDR3. DNA for the CDR3: TGCGCCAGCAGCCAGAGGACTCCAGGGAGCTCGACAGATACGCAGTATTTT. Translating gives CASSQRTPGSSTDTQYF.